The clone carrying this TCR beta chain was counted many times. These data come from a study of T-cell reconstitution after alpha-beta-depleted transplantation in children. Germline V CDR1 and CDR2: ENHRY, SYGVKD. Germline trimming cut 5 bases from V and 6 bases from J; bases unmatched to any gene: 6. The length of the CDR3 is 14 residues. The TCRbeta library incorporated unique molecular identifiers. In TCRdb, the PCR reads were re-called with MiXCR into one record per CDR3 protein. The sample includes around 78,000 distinct CDR3 sequences, 7.3% seen only once; the top ten take around 2.4%. The source was PBMCs from the stem cell graft donor, collected from the stem cell graft. This sequence was found in a human donor who donated a stem cell graft to a child with acute lymphoblastic leukemia. The chain links TRBV10-3 to TRBJ2-1, with 8 bases fitting TRBD2. This CDR3 is CAISLGLASNEQFF. The CDR3 region has the DNA TGTGCCATCAGTCTAGGACTAGCTAGCAATGAGCAGTTCTTC.